This passage covers 12 T cell receptor beta chains from one sample sequenced in a study of cytomegalovirus exposure and HLA in healthy donors. The protocol was immunoSEQ multiplex PCR, while the TCRdb copy is restricted to in-frame clones and leaves out a portion. The table records some 170,000 clones, roughly 90% of them present only once. The sequenced sample was PBMCs. All receptors come from a woman aged 25 to 39 in good health and CMV-seronegative.

This sequence joins TRBV4-1 and TRBJ2-4; no reliable D call. Per germline, CDR1 MGHRA and CDR2 YSYEKL. V shed 0 bases and J shed 0 bases, with 6 bases lying between them. The CDR3 spans 15 residues. The CDR3, as DNA: TGCGCCAGCAGCCAAGAAAAACTAGCCAAAAACATTCAGTACTTC. Translating gives CASSQEKLAKNIQYF.

J is TRBJ2-3 and V is TRBV11-2; no clear D gene. Germline-derived CDR1 and CDR2 are SGHAT and FQNNGV. Trimming left V 1 base short and J 8 bases short, with 7 bases between. The CDR3 has 12 residues. CDR3 residues: CASSLGRVTQYF. Here the CDR3 DNA reads TGTGCCAGCAGCTTAGGACGGGTTACGCAGTATTTT. Complete variable domain (other parts from reference TRBV11-2 and TRBJ2-3): EAGVAQSPRYKIIEKRQSVAFWCNPISGHATLYWYQQILGQGPKLLIQFQNNGVVDDSQLPKDRFSAERLKGVDSTLKIQPAKLEDSAVYLCASSLGRVTQYFGPGTRLTVL.

The chain recombines TRBV7-2 with TRBJ2-4, with a weak D call TRBD1 (5 bases). The CDR3 contains 16 residues. Deletions cut 1 base from V and 4 bases from J, with 14 bases between. Germline V gene sequence: CDR1 SGHTA, CDR2 FQGNSA. The chain's CDR3 is CASSLVQGSGKNIQYF. CDR3 DNA sequence: TGTGCCAGCAGCTTAGTTCAGGGATCGGGTAAAAACATTCAGTACTTC.

The V call is TRBV30, the J call TRBJ2-2, with D unresolved. Germline CDR1 reads GTSNPN; CDR2 reads SVGIG (reference sequence). Trimming removed 0 bases from V and 3 bases from J, with 5 bases in between. The CDR3 is made up of 13 amino acids. In DNA, the CDR3 is TGTGCCTGGAGTGTAGAGTACACCGGGGAGCTGTTTTTT. Translation gives CAWSVEYTGELFF.

DNA of the CDR3: TGTGCCAGCAGTTTAGCCAGGGTTGAAGCTTTCTTT. It is translated as CASSLARVEAFF. V gene TRBV28 combines with J gene TRBJ1-1; weak D call: TRBD1 (5 bases). The CDR3 spans 12 residues. Germline V lookup: CDR1 MDHEN, CDR2 SYDVKM. Deletions cut 2 bases from V and 7 bases from J, with 8 bases between. Variable domain in full (rest from reference TRBV28 and TRBJ1-1): DVKVTQSSRYLVKRTGEKVFLECVQDMDHENMFWYRQDPGLGLRLIYFSYDVKMKEKGDIPEGYSVSREKKERFSLILESASTNQTSMYLCASSLARVEAFFGQGTRLTVV.

The chain combines TRBV6-1 with TRBJ2-3; D might be TRBD2 (5 bases). The CDR3 has 15 amino acids. V lost 0 bases, J lost 4 bases, and 11 bases lay in between. Germline V lookup: CDR1 MNHNS, CDR2 SASEGT. CDR3 protein: CASSEAGVPADTQYF. The CDR3 nucleotides read TGTGCCAGCAGTGAAGCGGGAGTCCCCGCAGATACGCAGTATTTT.

The rearrangement joins TRBV7-9 to TRBJ2-7, with 7 nucleotides matching TRBD1. The CDR3 has 14 residues. The V gene end was trimmed by 3 bases and the J gene end by 5 bases; junction bases not matched to a gene: 7. Germline lookup yields CDR1 SEHNR and CDR2 FQNEAQ (reference sequence). This chain's CDR3 is CASSLETGYDEQYF. The DNA of the CDR3 is TGTGCCAGCAGCTTGGAGACAGGGTATGACGAGCAGTACTTC.

The CDR3 nucleotides read TGTGCCAGCAGCTTAAAGGGGCTGAACACTGAAGCTTTCTTT. It codes for CASSLKGLNTEAFF. The rearrangement joins TRBV5-4 to TRBJ1-1, with D possibly TRBD1 on 5 matching bases. This CDR3 has 14 residues. V lost 2 bases and J 0 bases, leaving 8 bases between the germline ends. The germline CDR1 and CDR2 sequences are SGHNT and YYREEE (reference sequence).

The CDR3 spells CASSLQGATTEAFF. The CDR3 DNA reads as TGTGCCAGCAGCCTACAGGGGGCGACCACTGAAGCTTTCTTT. This sequence joins TRBV6-1 and TRBJ1-1; 9 bases fit TRBD1. V trimming: 6 bases; J trimming: 4 bases; junction bases outside the gene matches: 6. Germline V lookup: CDR1 MNHNS, CDR2 SASEGT. The CDR3 runs to 14 residues.

On this clone: A read error may produce the germline difference seen at one junction end. The V call is TRBV2, the J call TRBJ2-7; TRBD1 is a possible D gene (6 bases). Germline V CDR1 and CDR2: SNHLY, FYNNEI. CDR3 size: 16 residues. The CDR3 loop is CASSQATGFSSYEQYF. The CDR3 DNA reads as TGTGCCAGCAGTCAAGCGACAGGATTTAGCTCCTACGAGCAGTACTTC.

The chain couples TRBV27 to TRBJ2-3; D uncertain. The germline gives CDR1 MNHEY, CDR2 SMNVEV (reference sequence). The CDR3 covers 18 residues. The V end lost 2 bases, the J end lost 2 bases, and 20 bases lay between the germline ends. CDR3 coding DNA: TGTGCCAGCAGTTTAGGTCAGTTCGGCCCCTGGGACACAGATACGCAGTATTTT. Amino acid sequence: CASSLGQFGPWDTDTQYF.

The chain combines TRBV10-2 with TRBJ1-5; 7 nucleotides agree with TRBD1. This CDR3 spans 12 amino acids. V was clipped by 4 bases and J by 7 bases; unmatched bases: 1. Germline V gene sequence: CDR1 WSHSY, CDR2 SAAADI. CDR3 loop: CASSGQGQPQHF. The CDR3 bases are TGCGCCAGCAGTGGACAGGGACAGCCCCAGCATTTT.